The TCR beta chain under discussion was sequenced for a study of blood T cell repertoires in COVID-19. Some clones are missing from TCRdb's copy, which holds only in-frame ones; the method was immunoSEQ multiplex PCR. The data show more than 250,000 clones, roughly 89% seen once. The length of the CDR3 is 15 residues. CDR1 is MNHNY, CDR2 SVGAGI, per germline (reference sequence). The V gene lost 6 bases and the J gene lost 0 bases, with 15 bases spanning the gap. The sequence derives from a woman in her thirties or forties who had recovered from COVID-19. Sequenced sample: PBMCs or T cells enriched from blood (not recorded which). The gene calls are TRBV6-6 and TRBJ2-7; no definite D call. The CDR3 sequence: CASRPRLVSSYEQYF. The CDR3, as DNA: TGTGCCAGCAGACCCCGACTCGTAAGCTCCTACGAGCAGTACTTC.